What follows describes a single TCR beta chain. The data were taken from a study of blood T cell repertoires in COVID-19. The overall study: Acute and convalescent COVID-19 samples came from the United States, Italy and Spain. T cells, B-cell-depleted T cells, or PBMCs provided the cDNA or gDNA that served as material.

With 4 bases removed from V and 0 bases from J, the gap between germline ends came to 9 bases. Germline CDR1 is LGHDT and CDR2 is YNNKEL (reference sequence). This CDR3 region has 14 residues. Authors' data handling: Reference gene primer amplification yielded estimated nucleated cell counts. Sequencing was performed with immunoSEQ multiplex PCR; in TCRdb, only in-frame clones are kept and a portion is missing. V and J calls and clone size follow that table, whereas D and trimming were derived from the DNA. The sample includes 65,000 or so clones, more than 90% of them seen just once. The V gene is TRBV3-1 (or the pseudogene TRBV3-2), the J gene TRBJ1-1; D gene ambiguous. The sequence was collected from a man aged 55 to 70 with acute or convalescent COVID-19. Sample: peripheral blood. CDR3: CASSPRLVNTEAFF. CDR3 in DNA: TGTGCCAGCAGCCCCCGACTAGTGAACACTGAAGCTTTCTTT.